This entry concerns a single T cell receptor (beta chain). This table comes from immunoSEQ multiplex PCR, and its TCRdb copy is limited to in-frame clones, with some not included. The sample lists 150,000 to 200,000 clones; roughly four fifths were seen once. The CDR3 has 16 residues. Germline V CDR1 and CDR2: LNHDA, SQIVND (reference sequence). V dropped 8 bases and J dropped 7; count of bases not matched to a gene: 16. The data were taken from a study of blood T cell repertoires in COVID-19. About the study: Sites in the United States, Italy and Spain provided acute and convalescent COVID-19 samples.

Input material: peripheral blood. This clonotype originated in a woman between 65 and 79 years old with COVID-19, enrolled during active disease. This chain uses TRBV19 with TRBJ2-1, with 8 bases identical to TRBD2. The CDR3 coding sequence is TGTGCCAGTTCGACGGGCGGGAGGCTTGGGAAGAATGAGCAGTTCTTC. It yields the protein CASSTGGRLGKNEQFF.